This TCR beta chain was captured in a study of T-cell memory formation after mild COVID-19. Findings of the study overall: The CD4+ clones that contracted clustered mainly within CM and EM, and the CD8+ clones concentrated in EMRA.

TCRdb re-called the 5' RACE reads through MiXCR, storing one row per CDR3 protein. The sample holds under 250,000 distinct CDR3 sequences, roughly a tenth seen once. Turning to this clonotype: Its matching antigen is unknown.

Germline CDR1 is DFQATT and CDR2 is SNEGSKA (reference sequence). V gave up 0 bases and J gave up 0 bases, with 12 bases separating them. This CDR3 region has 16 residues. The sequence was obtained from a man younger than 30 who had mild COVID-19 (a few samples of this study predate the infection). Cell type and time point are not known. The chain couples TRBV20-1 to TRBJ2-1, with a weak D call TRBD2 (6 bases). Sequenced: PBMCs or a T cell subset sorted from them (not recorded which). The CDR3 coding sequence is TGCAGTGCTAGAGAGGCCGCGGGAAACTCCTACAATGAGCAGTTCTTC. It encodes CSAREAAGNSYNEQFF.